The 2 T cell receptor beta chains below all came from one sample that was sequenced in a study of shared clonotypes between healthy human individuals (dated by TCRdb to 2020 to 2021). CD8 naive samples were obtained by positive selection for CCR7 among CD45RO-negative cells, yielding a CD45RA+CCR7+ population from which TemRA cells were excluded. The library came from the immunoSEQ multiplex PCR assay. As stored in TCRdb, this immuneACCESS dataset retains in-frame rearrangements with V and J assigned. A fraction of the clones does not appear; measured against another copy, unresolved V genes explain less than half of the discrepancy, and the remainder lacks a known reason. The table for this sample lists 2 million or so clones; around 96% of them were counted only once. Roughly 1% of the sample goes to the ten largest clones. Material: naive CD8+ T cells sorted from blood. This sample's cell subset or site label indicates: CD45RA+CCR7+. These receptors all stem from a man between 18 and 35 years old in good health.

Turning to this clone: Distinct nucleotide sequences in the sample also encode this CDR3. The J gene is TRBJ1-2, the V gene TRBV5-4; TRBD1 agrees at 7 bases. CDR1 and CDR2 (germline): SGHNT, YYREEE (reference sequence). This CDR3 spans 14 amino acids. The trim removed 2 bases at V and 4 bases at J, leaving 5 bases unmatched. CDR3 nucleotide sequence: TGTGCCAGCAGCTTTGCAGGGGGTTCCTATGGCTACACCTTC. Protein: CASSFAGGSYGYTF.

The count of this clone is one. The CDR3 spells CASSLRGGLNEKLFF. CDR3 sequence (DNA): TGTGCCAGCAGCCTCCGCGGGGGCCTAAATGAAAAACTGTTTTTT. The chain employs TRBV7-8 and TRBJ1-4; possibly TRBD1 for D (6 bases). The CDR3 has 15 residues. With 5 bases removed from V and 5 bases from J, the gap between germline ends came to 15 bases. Per germline, CDR1 SGHVS and CDR2 FQNEAQ.